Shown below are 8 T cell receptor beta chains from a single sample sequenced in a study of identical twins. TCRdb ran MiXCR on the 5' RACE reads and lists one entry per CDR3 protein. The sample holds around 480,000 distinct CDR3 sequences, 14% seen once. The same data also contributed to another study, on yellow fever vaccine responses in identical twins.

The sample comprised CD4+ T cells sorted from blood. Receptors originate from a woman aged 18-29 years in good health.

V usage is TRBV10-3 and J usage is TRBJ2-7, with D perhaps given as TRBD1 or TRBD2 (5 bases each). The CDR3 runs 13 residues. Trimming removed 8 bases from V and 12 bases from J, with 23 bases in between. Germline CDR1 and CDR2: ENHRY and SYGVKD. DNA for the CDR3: TGTGCCATCGCCTCGGGACCCACCCATGGGATGTACTTC. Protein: CAIASGPTHGMYF.

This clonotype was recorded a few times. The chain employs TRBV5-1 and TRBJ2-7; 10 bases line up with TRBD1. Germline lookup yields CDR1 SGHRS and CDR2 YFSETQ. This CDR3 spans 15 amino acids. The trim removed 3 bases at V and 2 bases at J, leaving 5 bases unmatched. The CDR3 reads CASSSGQGIAYEQYF. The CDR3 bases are TGCGCCAGCAGCTCGGGACAGGGGATCGCCTACGAGCAGTACTTC.

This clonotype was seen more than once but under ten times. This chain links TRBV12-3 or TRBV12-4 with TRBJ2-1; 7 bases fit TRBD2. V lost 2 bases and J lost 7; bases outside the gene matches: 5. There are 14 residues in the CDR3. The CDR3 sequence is CASSLPGRSNEQFF. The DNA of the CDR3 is TGTGCCAGCAGTTTACCCGGGAGGTCAAATGAGCAGTTCTTC.

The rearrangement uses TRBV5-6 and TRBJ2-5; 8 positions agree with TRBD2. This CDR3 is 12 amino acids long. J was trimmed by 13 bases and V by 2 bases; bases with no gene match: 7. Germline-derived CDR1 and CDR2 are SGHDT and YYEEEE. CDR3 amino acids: CASSLPSGSTYF. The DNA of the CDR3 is TGTGCCAGCAGCTTACCAAGCGGGAGTACGTACTTC.

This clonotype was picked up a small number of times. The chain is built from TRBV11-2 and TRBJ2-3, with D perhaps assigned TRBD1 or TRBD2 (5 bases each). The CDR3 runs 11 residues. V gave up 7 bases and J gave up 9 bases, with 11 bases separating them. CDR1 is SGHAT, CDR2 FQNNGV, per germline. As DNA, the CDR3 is TGTGCCAGCACTCTAGGGACCACGCAGTATTTT. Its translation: CASTLGTTQYF.

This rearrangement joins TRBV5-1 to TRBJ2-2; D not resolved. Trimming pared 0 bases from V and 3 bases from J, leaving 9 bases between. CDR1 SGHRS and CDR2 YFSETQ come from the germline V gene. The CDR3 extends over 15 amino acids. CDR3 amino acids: CASSLEGRHTGELFF. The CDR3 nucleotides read TGCGCCAGCAGCTTGGAGGGAAGGCACACCGGGGAGCTGTTTTTT.

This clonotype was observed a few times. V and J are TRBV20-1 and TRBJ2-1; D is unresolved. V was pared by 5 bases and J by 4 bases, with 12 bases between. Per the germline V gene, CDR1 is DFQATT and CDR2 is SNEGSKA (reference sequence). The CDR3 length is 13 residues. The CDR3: CSAVSTTYNEQFF. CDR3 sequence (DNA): TGCAGTGCTGTATCCACAACTTACAATGAGCAGTTCTTC.

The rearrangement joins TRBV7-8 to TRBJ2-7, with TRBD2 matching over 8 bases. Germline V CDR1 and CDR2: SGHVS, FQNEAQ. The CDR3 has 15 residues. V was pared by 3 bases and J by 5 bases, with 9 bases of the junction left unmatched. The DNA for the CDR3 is TGTGCCAGCAGCTTTTTTTCGGGAGGGCCCGACGAGCAGTACTTC. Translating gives CASSFFSGGPDEQYF.